This T cell receptor beta chain came from a study of cytomegalovirus exposure and HLA in healthy donors. The repertoire was sequenced with immunoSEQ multiplex PCR; TCRdb's copy has only in-frame clones and lacks some. This sample yields about 170,000 clones, of which 85% to 90% are seen a single time; about 5.8% belongs to the top ten. With V trimmed by 3 bases and J by 0 bases, 1 base remained unmatched. Germline CDR1 MNHNS, CDR2 SASEGT. This CDR3 is 15 amino acids long. The V gene is TRBV6-1, the J gene TRBJ1-4; 7 bases are shared with TRBD1. Specimen: PBMCs. The TCR originated in a woman aged 25 to 45 in good health and CMV-seronegative. The CDR3 protein is CASSDGTATNEKLFF. The DNA of the CDR3 is TGTGCCAGCAGTGATGGGACAGCAACTAATGAAAAACTGTTTTTT.